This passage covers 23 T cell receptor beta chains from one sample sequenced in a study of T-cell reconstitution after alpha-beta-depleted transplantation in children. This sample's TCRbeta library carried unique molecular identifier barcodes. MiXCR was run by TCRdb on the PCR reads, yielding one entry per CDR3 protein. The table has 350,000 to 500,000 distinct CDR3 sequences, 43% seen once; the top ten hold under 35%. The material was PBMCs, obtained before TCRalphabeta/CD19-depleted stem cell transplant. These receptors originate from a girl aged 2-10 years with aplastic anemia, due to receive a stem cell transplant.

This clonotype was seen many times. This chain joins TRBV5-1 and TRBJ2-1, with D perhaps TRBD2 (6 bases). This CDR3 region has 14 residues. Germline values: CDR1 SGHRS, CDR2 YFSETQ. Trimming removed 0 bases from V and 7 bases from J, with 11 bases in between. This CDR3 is CASSLALATNEQFF. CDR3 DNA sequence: TGCGCCAGCAGCTTGGCCCTAGCGACTAATGAGCAGTTCTTC.

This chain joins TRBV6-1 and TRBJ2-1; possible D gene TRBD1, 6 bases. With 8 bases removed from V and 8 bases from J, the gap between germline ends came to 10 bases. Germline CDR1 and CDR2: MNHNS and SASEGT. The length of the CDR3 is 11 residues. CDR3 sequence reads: CASQGNYEQFF. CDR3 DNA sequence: TGTGCCAGCCAGGGGAATTATGAGCAGTTCTTC.

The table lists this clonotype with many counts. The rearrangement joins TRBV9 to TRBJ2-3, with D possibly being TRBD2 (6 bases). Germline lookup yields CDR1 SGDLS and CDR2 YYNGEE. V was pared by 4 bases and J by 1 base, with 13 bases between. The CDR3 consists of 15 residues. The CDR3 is CASSFRDWGTDTQYF. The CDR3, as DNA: TGTGCCAGCAGCTTCAGGGACTGGGGCACAGATACGCAGTATTTT.

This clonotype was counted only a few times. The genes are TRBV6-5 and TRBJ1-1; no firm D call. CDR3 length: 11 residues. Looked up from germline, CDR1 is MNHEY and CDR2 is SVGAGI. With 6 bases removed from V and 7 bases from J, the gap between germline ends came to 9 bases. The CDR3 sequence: CASSYGGEAFF. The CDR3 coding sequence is TGTGCCAGCAGCTACGGTGGTGAAGCTTTCTTT.

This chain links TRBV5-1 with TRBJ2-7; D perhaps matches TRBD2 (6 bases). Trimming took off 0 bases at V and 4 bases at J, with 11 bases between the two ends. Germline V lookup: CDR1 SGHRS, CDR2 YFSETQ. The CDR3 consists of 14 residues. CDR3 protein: CASSLEASDYEQYF. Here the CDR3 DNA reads TGCGCCAGCAGCTTGGAGGCTAGCGATTACGAGCAGTACTTC.

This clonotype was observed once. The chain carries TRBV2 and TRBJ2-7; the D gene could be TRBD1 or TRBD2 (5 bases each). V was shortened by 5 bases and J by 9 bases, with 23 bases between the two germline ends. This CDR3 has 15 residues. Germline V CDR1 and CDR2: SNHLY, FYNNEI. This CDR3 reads CASSSRDGVQDRQYF. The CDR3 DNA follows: TGTGCCAGCAGTAGTCGGGACGGAGTACAAGATCGGCAGTACTTC.

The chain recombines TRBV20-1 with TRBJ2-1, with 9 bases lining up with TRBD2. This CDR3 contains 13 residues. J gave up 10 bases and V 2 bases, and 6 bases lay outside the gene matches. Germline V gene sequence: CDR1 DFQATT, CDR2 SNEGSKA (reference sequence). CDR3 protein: CSARYSGRGEQFF. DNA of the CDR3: TGCAGTGCTAGATATAGCGGGAGAGGGGAGCAGTTCTTC.

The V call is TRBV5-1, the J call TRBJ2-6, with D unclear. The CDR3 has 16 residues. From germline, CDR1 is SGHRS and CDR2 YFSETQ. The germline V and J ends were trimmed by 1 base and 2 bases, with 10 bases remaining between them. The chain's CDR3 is CASSLLLGTGANVLTF. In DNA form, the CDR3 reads TGCGCCAGCAGCTTGCTGCTCGGCACTGGGGCCAACGTCCTGACTTTC.

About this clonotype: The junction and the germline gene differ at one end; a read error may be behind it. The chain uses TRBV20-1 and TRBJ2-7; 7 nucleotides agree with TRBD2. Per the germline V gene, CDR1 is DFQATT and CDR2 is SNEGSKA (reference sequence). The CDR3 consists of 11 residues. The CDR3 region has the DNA TGCAGTGCTGGAGGGAGCGGGGCCCAGCACTTC. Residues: CSAGGSGAQHF.

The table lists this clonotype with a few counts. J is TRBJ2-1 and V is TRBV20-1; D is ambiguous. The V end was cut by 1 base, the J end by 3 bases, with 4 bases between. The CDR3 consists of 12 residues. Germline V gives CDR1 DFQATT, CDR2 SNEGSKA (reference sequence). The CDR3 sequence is CSARVRYNEQFF. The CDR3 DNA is TGCAGTGCTAGAGTGCGCTACAATGAGCAGTTCTTC.

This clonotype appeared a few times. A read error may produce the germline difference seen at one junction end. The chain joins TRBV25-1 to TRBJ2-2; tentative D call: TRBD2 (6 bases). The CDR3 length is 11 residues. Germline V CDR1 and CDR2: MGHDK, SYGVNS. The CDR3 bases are TGTGCCAGCAGTGAATGGGGGGTGCTGTTTTTT. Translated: CASSEWGVLFF.

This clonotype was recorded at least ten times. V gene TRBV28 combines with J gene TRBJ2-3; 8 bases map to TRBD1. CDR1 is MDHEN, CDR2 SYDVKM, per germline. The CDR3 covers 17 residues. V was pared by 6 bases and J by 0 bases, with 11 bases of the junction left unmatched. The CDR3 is CASRPRTGTPSTDTQYF. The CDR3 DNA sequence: TGTGCCAGCAGGCCCCGGACAGGGACCCCGAGCACAGATACGCAGTATTTT.

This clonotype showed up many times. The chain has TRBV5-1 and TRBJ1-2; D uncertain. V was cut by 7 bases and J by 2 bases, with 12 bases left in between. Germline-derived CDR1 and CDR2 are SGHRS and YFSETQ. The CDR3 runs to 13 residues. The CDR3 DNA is TGCGCCAGCGGGGAGGCAGGAAACTATGGCTACACCTTC. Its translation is CASGEAGNYGYTF.

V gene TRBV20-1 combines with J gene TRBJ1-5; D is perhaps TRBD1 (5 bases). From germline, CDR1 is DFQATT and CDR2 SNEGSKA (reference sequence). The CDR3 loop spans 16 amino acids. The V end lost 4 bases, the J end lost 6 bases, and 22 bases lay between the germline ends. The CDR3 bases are TGCAGTGCTATTCTTGAGGGGAATTGGGGAACTCAGCCCCAGCATTTT. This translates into CSAILEGNWGTQPQHF.

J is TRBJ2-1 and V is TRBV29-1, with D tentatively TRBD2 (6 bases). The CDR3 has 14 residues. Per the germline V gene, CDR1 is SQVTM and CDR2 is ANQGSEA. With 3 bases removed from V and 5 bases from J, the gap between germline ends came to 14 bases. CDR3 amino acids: CSVDGRDLNNEQFF. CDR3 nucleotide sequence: TGCAGCGTTGACGGGAGAGACCTCAACAATGAGCAGTTCTTC.

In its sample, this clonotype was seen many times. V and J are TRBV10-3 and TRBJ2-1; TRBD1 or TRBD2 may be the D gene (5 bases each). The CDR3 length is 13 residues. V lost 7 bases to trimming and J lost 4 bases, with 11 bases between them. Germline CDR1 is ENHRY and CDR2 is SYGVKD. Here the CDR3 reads CAITGDQYNEQFF. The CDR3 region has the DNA TGTGCCATCACTGGGGACCAGTACAATGAGCAGTTCTTC.

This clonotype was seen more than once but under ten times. The CDR3 loop reads CASSFEGSGRMVGTDTQYF. CDR3 coding DNA: TGTGCCAGCAGTTTTGAGGGTAGCGGGAGGATGGTTGGCACAGATACGCAGTATTTT. The V and J genes are TRBV9 and TRBJ2-3; TRBD2 agrees at 10 bases. The germline CDR1 and CDR2 sequences are SGDLS and YYNGEE. V was pared by 5 bases and J by 1 base, with 16 bases of the junction left unmatched. The CDR3 is 19 residues long.

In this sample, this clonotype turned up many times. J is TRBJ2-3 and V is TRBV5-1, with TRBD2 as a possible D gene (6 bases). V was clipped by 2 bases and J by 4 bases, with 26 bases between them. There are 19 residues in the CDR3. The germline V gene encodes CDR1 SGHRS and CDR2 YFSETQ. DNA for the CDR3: TGCGCCAGCAGCTTTATTTTGGGACTGGGACGGAAGGACGCAGATACGCAGTATTTT. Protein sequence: CASSFILGLGRKDADTQYF.

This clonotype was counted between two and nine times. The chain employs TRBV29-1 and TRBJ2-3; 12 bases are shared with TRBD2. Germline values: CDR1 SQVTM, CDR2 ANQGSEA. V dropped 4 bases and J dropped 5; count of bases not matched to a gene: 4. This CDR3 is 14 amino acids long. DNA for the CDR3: TGCAGCGTTGGCCTAGCGGGAGGGGGAGATACGCAGTATTTT. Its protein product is CSVGLAGGGDTQYF.

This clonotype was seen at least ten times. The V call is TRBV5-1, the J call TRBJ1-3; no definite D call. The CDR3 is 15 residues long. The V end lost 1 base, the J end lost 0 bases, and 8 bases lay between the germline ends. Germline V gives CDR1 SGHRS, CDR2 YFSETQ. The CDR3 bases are TGCGCCAGCAGCTTGCAGGCAGGCTCTGGAAACACCATATATTTT. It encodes CASSLQAGSGNTIYF.

CDR3 DNA: TGCAGCGCCCTCCCTCAGGGGATCTATGGCTACACCTTC. This translates into CSALPQGIYGYTF. The chain has TRBV29-1 and TRBJ1-2; tentatively, D is TRBD1 (6 bases). V was cut by 7 bases and J by 4 bases, with 16 bases left in between. This CDR3 is built from 13 residues. Germline V gene data show CDR1 as SQVTM and CDR2 as ANQGSEA. Variable domain in full (rest from reference TRBV29-1 and TRBJ1-2): SAVISQKPSRDICQRGTSLTIQCQVDSQVTMMFWYRQQPGQSLTLIATANQGSEATYESGFVIDKFPISRPNLTFSTLTVSNMSPEDSSIYLCSALPQGIYGYTFGSGTRLTVV.

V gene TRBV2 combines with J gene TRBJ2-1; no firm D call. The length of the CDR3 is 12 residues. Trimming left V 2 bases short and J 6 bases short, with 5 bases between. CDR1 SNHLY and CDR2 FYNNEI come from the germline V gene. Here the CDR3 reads CASSERANEQFF. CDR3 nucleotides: TGTGCCAGCAGTGAACGGGCCAATGAGCAGTTCTTC.

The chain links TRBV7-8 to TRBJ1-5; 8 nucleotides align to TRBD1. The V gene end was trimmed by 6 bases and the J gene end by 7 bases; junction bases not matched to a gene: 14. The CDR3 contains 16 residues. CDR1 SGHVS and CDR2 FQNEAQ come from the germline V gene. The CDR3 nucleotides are TGTGCCAGCAGTCTCCGGGCACAGGGGGTTGGACAGCCCCAGCATTTT. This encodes CASSLRAQGVGQPQHF.